Listed here are 12 T cell receptor beta chains from one sample, sequenced in a study of shared clonotypes between healthy human individuals. Libraries were prepared by immunoSEQ multiplex PCR; TCRdb keeps only in-frame clonotypes and omits some of them. The sample comprises approximately 2,300,000 clones, 85% to 95% of which are singletons, and approximately 0.41% rests with the top ten. Sequencing used naive CD4+ T cells from PBMCs. The subset is: CD45RA+ positively selected. The receptors originated from a man in his late teens or twenties in good health. Some clones in this sample may be carry-over from other donors' samples.

The CDR3 DNA reads TGTGCCAGCTCACCTTCGACTAGCGGGAGAAGCGAGCAGTACTTC. Encoded protein: CASSPSTSGRSEQYF. This rearrangement joins TRBV18 to TRBJ2-7; 12 positions agree with TRBD2. Germline CDR1 is KGHSH and CDR2 is LQKENI. Trimming cost V 3 bases and J 6 bases; bases outside gene matches: 6. The CDR3 covers 15 residues.

The rearrangement joins TRBV30 to TRBJ2-1; 8 nucleotides align to TRBD1. After removal of 1 base from V and 10 bases from J, the junction contained 6 bases not matched to a gene. The CDR3 length is 13 residues. CDR1 is GTSNPN and CDR2 is SVGIG in the germline V gene (reference sequence). The CDR3 nucleotides read TGTGCCTGGAGTGGTAGACAGGGGAAAGAGCAGTTCTTC. Its protein is CAWSGRQGKEQFF.

The J gene is TRBJ2-7, the V gene TRBV2; 10 nucleotides match TRBD1. Germline V gene data show CDR1 as SNHLY and CDR2 as FYNNEI. V shed 6 bases, J shed 3 bases, and the junction held 8 bases outside the gene matches. This CDR3 contains 15 residues. CDR3 DNA: TGTGCCAGCAGGGACAGGGGGAAAAAATACTACGAGCAGTACTTC. Translated, it gives CASRDRGKKYYEQYF.

The rearrangement uses TRBV20-1 and TRBJ2-5, with unresolved D. The CDR3 runs to 10 residues. The V and J ends lost 7 bases and 8 bases respectively, with 11 bases between them. Germline CDR1 and CDR2: DFQATT and SNEGSKA (reference sequence). Written as DNA, the CDR3 is TGCAGTGTTGGGATCGGCACCCAGTACTTC. Encoded protein: CSVGIGTQYF.

This clone was picked up one time. The V gene is TRBV5-4, the J gene TRBJ2-7, with D possibly called TRBD1 or TRBD2 (5 bases each). The CDR3 length is 16 residues. Germline V gene lookup returns CDR1 SGHNT and CDR2 YYREEE (reference sequence). Deletions cut 4 bases from V and 0 bases from J, with 17 bases between. The CDR3 coding sequence is TGTGCCAGCAGCAGAGCCTCCGGGACGGTCTCCTACGAGCAGTACTTC. Protein: CASSRASGTVSYEQYF.

This sequence joins TRBV5-6 and TRBJ1-2; tentative D call: TRBD1 (5 bases). CDR1 is SGHDT and CDR2 is YYEEEE in the germline V gene. This CDR3 has 14 residues. Trimming took 8 bases from V and 1 from J, leaving 15 bases between them. This chain's CDR3 is CASHGGLLNYGYTF. In DNA form, the CDR3 reads TGTGCCAGTCATGGGGGTCTCCTTAACTATGGCTACACCTTC. Full variable domain (missing parts from reference TRBV5-6 and TRBJ1-2): DAGVTQSPTHLIKTRGQQVTLRCSPKSGHDTVSWYQQALGQGPQFIFQYYEEEERQRGNFPDRFSGHQFPNYSSELNVNALLLGDSALYLCASHGGLLNYGYTFGSGTRLTVV.

This chain connects TRBV30 to TRBJ2-7; D call uncertain. Germline V gene sequence: CDR1 GTSNPN, CDR2 SVGIG (reference sequence). With 5 bases removed from V and 6 bases from J, the gap between germline ends came to 17 bases. The CDR3 sequence is 13 residues long. The CDR3 here is CAWWDTSSTEQYF. The CDR3 DNA is TGTGCCTGGTGGGATACTTCCTCGACCGAGCAGTACTTC.

The chain links TRBV19 to TRBJ2-3, with 7 bases identical to TRBD1. Germline lookup yields CDR1 LNHDA and CDR2 SQIVND (reference sequence). The CDR3 contains 16 residues. Trimming removed 4 bases from V and 4 bases from J; junction bases left unmatched: 11. CDR3 in DNA: TGTGCCAGTAGTAGGGGACAGACCCACGGGGCAGATACGCAGTATTTT. This codes for CASSRGQTHGADTQYF.

The J gene is TRBJ2-1, the V gene TRBV7-3; D might be TRBD2 (5 bases). Germline loops: CDR1 SGHTA, CDR2 FQGTGA. The germline V and J ends were trimmed by 1 base and 9 bases, with 10 bases remaining between them. This CDR3 comprises 13 residues. DNA of the CDR3: TGTGCCAGCAGCTTAAATCGGGGAAGTGAGCAGTTCTTC. It encodes CASSLNRGSEQFF.

This rearrangement joins TRBV5-1 to TRBJ1-1, with TRBD1 as a possible D gene (6 bases). CDR1 SGHRS and CDR2 YFSETQ come from the germline V gene. The V end was cut by 3 bases, the J end by 4 bases, with 16 bases between. The CDR3 totals 15 residues. Here the CDR3 DNA reads TGCGCCAGCAGCTCGGTTGGGGGGGCGAGCACTGAAGCTTTCTTT. It is translated as CASSSVGGASTEAFF.

CDR3: CASSFLQMRRETQYF. CDR3 coding DNA: TGTGCCAGCAGTTTTCTCCAGATGCGGAGGGAGACCCAGTACTTC. The rearrangement joins TRBV28 to TRBJ2-5; a weak D match, TRBD2 (5 bases). CDR1 is MDHEN, CDR2 SYDVKM, per germline. This CDR3 is built from 15 residues. Trimming took off 3 bases at V and 5 bases at J, with 16 bases between the two ends.

V and J are TRBV10-3 and TRBJ1-5; 8 bases fit TRBD1. The CDR3 is 15 amino acids. With 5 bases clipped from V and 2 bases from J, the junction kept 5 bases outside the gene matches. Germline V gives CDR1 ENHRY, CDR2 SYGVKD. CDR3 amino acids: CAISSQGAGNQPQHF. In DNA form, the CDR3 reads TGTGCCATCAGTTCTCAGGGGGCTGGCAATCAGCCCCAGCATTTT.